The next 10 T cell receptor beta chains were all read from a single sample in a study of T cell changes during pregnancy in multiple sclerosis. The method was immunoSEQ multiplex PCR; TCRdb's version includes in-frame clones alone and lacks a portion of them. The sample has over 70,000 clones, 92% seen once. The specimen was peripheral blood, collected in the first trimester of pregnancy. The receptor source for this set is a female donor in good health, enrolled as a control in a pregnancy study.

The chain joins TRBV5-1 to TRBJ2-1; 8 bases agree with TRBD2. Germline-derived CDR1 and CDR2 are SGHRS and YFSETQ. The ends lost 4 bases at V and 6 bases at J; junction bases unmatched: 18. The CDR3 spans 18 residues. In DNA, the CDR3 is TGCGCCAGCAGCACACCTGGGGGGAGGGCGGGAGGTCTCAATGAGCAGTTCTTC. It codes for CASSTPGGRAGGLNEQFF.

The V gene is TRBV6-6, the J gene TRBJ2-7; 11 bases agree with TRBD1. This CDR3 contains 14 residues. Germline V lookup: CDR1 MNHNY, CDR2 SVGAGI (reference sequence). J lost 9 bases, V lost 5 bases, and 9 bases had no gene match. CDR3 region: CASSRTGGALGQYF. Written as DNA, the CDR3 is TGTGCCAGCAGTAGGACAGGGGGCGCGTTAGGGCAGTACTTC.

The chain uses TRBV14 and TRBJ2-1; 12 bases align to TRBD2. CDR1 SGHDN and CDR2 FVKESK come from the germline V gene. Trimming at V came to 2 bases and at J to 2 bases, leaving 1 base not matched to a gene. This CDR3 has 16 residues. CDR3 loop: CASSQLAGGTYNEQFF. In DNA form, the CDR3 reads TGTGCCAGCAGCCAACTAGCGGGAGGGACCTACAATGAGCAGTTCTTC.

As to this clone: Different DNA sequences within this sample yield the same CDR3. The V gene is TRBV29-1, the J gene TRBJ2-1; TRBD2 matches 7 bases. Per germline, CDR1 SQVTM and CDR2 ANQGSEA. The CDR3 sequence is 15 residues long. With 3 bases clipped from V and 0 bases from J, the junction kept 5 bases outside the gene matches. Here the CDR3 DNA reads TGCAGCGTTGAGGGACTACCGACCTCCTACAATGAGCAGTTCTTC. Amino acid sequence: CSVEGLPTSYNEQFF.

The V and J genes are TRBV6-5 and TRBJ2-5; 9 bases agree with TRBD1. The trim removed 0 bases at V and 5 bases at J, leaving 4 bases unmatched. The CDR3 extends over 15 amino acids. From germline, CDR1 is MNHEY and CDR2 SVGAGI. The CDR3 region is CASSYSQGAGETQYF. Written as DNA, the CDR3 is TGTGCCAGCAGTTACTCACAGGGGGCTGGGGAGACCCAGTACTTC.

The V and J genes are TRBV28 and TRBJ1-1; no definite D call. V lost 3 bases and J lost 1, with 12 bases in between. In germline, CDR1 is MDHEN, CDR2 SYDVKM. This CDR3 is 15 amino acids long. The DNA of the CDR3 is TGTGCCAGCAGTTTGTTCGTACAACCGAACACTGAAGCTTTCTTT. Protein sequence: CASSLFVQPNTEAFF.

The J gene is TRBJ1-4, the V gene TRBV2; 7 bases are a match to TRBD1. Germline CDR1 and CDR2: SNHLY and FYNNEI. The J segment lost 11 bases and the V segment lost 6 bases, leaving 9 bases of the junction unmatched. This CDR3 is built from 13 residues. DNA of the CDR3: TGTGCCAGCAGCGGGACTTTCAGGGGGAAACTGTTTTTT. Translated: CASSGTFRGKLFF.

The CDR3 reads CASSQLGAGGPTGDYNEQFF. CDR3 nucleotide sequence: TGTGCCAGCAGCCAATTAGGGGCGGGAGGACCAACGGGGGACTACAATGAGCAGTTCTTC. The chain uses TRBV4-2 and TRBJ2-1, with 8 bases lining up with TRBD2. The V gene end was trimmed by 2 bases and the J gene end by 3 bases; junction bases not matched to a gene: 18. This CDR3 has 20 amino acids. CDR1 is LGHNA, CDR2 YNFKEQ, per germline.

A single count supports this clone. The chain has TRBV18 and TRBJ2-7, with 8 bases lining up with TRBD1. V lost 8 bases, J lost 6 bases, and 18 bases stayed unmatched. CDR3 length: 16 residues. Looked up from germline, CDR1 is KGHSH and CDR2 is LQKENI. The CDR3 coding sequence is TGTGCCAGCCTGGACAGGGACGGTGGACTTCCTCTCGAGCAGTACTTC. Residues: CASLDRDGGLPLEQYF. The whole variable domain, remainder taken from reference TRBV18 and TRBJ2-7, is NAGVMQNPRHLVRRRGQEARLRCSPMKGHSHVYWYRQLPEEGLKFMVYLQKENIIDESGMPKERFSAEFPKEGPSILRIQQVVRGDSAAYFCASLDRDGGLPLEQYFGPGTRLTVT.

The chain uses TRBV6-5 and TRBJ1-4; TRBD1 aligns across 7 bases. There are 13 residues in the CDR3. V lost 2 bases, J lost 14 bases, and 8 bases stayed unmatched. The germline V gene has CDR1 MNHEY and CDR2 SVGAGI. In DNA, the CDR3 is TGTGCCAGCAGTTACAAGGGGGCTGAGAGGCTGTTTTTT. Its protein is CASSYKGAERLFF.